This TCR beta chain was obtained from a study of blood T cell repertoires in COVID-19. Enrolled through a virtual design, the participants were between roughly 18 and 90 years of age and came from under 30 US areas. Sequencing was performed with immunoSEQ multiplex PCR; in TCRdb, only in-frame clones are kept and a portion is missing. The sample lists approximately 200,000 clones, roughly 82% seen once, with around 11% in the top ten. The CDR3 contains 16 residues. CDR1 is KGHSH and CDR2 is LQKENI in the germline V gene. Trimming took off 6 bases at V and 0 bases at J, with 16 bases between the two ends.

Sample: PBMCs or T cells enriched from blood (not recorded which). The chain joins TRBV18 to TRBJ2-3; D not resolved. This receptor was taken from a man aged 40-49 years who had recovered from COVID-19. CDR3: CASSPRLGDSTDTQYF. The DNA of the CDR3 is TGTGCCAGCTCCCCCCGGCTAGGAGATAGCACAGATACGCAGTATTTT. Using reference TRBV18 and TRBJ2-3 for the parts outside the CDR3, the full variable domain is NAGVMQNPRHLVRRRGQEARLRCSPMKGHSHVYWYRQLPEEGLKFMVYLQKENIIDESGMPKERFSAEFPKEGPSILRIQQVVRGDSAAYFCASSPRLGDSTDTQYFGPGTRLTVL.